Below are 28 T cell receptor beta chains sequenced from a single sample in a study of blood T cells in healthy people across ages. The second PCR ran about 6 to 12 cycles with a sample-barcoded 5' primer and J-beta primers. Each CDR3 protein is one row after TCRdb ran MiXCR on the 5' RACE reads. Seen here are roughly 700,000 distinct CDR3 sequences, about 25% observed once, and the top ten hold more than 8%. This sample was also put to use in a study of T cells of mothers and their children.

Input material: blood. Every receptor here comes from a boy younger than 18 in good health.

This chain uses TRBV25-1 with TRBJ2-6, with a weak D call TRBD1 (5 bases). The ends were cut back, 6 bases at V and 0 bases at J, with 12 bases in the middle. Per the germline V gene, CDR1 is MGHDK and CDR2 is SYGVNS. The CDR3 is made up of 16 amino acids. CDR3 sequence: CASSPLGDSGANVLTF. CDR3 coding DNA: TGTGCCAGCAGCCCCCTAGGGGACTCTGGGGCCAACGTCCTGACTTTC.

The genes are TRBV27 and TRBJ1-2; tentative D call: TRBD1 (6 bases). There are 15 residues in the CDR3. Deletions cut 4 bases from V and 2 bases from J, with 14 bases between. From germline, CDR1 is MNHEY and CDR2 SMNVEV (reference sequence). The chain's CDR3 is CASSSNIGGNYGYTF. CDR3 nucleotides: TGTGCCAGCAGTTCCAACATCGGGGGCAACTATGGCTACACCTTC.

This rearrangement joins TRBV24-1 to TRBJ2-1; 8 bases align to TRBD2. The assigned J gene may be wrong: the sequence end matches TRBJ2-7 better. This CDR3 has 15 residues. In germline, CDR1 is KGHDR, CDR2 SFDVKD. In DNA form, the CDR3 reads TGTGCCACCAGTGAACGCGGGGGGCCCCCCTACGAGCAGTACTTC. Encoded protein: CATSERGGPPYEQYF.

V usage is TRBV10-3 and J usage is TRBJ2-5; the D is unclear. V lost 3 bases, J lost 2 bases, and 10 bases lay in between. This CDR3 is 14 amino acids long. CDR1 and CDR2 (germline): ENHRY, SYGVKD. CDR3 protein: CAISDRFSQETQYF. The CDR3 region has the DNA TGTGCCATCAGTGATCGGTTCAGTCAAGAGACCCAGTACTTC.

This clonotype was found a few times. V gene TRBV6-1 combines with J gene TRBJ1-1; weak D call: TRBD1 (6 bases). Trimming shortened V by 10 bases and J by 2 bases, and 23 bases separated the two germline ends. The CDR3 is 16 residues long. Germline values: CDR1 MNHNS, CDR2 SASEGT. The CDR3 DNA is TGTGCCACCCAATTTGGGGGGCAGGGGACAAACACTGAAGCTTTCTTT. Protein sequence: CATQFGGQGTNTEAFF.

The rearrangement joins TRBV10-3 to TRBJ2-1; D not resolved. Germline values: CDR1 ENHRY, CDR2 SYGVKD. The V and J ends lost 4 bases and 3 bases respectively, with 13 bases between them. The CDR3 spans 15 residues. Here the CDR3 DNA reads TGTGCCATCAGTGTATCAGGAGCCGTCTACAATGAGCAGTTCTTC. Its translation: CAISVSGAVYNEQFF.

The CDR3 nucleotides read TGTGCCATCAGCCCGGCGGGAAATAATGAAAAACTGTTTTTT. It codes for CAISPAGNNEKLFF. The chain has TRBV10-3 and TRBJ1-4; D is uncertain. Germline V gene sequence: CDR1 ENHRY, CDR2 SYGVKD. This CDR3 has 14 amino acids. Between the trimmed V and J ends, which lost 6 bases and 4 bases, there was a span of 12 bases.

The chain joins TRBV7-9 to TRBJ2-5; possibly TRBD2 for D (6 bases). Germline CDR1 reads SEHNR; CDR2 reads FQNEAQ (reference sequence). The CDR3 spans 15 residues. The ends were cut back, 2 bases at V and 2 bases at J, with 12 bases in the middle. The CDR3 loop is CASSLIMAGQETQYF. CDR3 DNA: TGTGCCAGCAGCTTAATAATGGCGGGGCAAGAGACCCAGTACTTC. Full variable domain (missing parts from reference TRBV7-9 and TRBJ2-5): DTGVSQNPRHKITKRGQNVTFRCDPISEHNRLYWYRQTLGQGPEFLTYFQNEAQLEKSRLLSDRFSAERPKGSFSTLEIQRTEQGDSAMYLCASSLIMAGQETQYFGPGTRLLVL.

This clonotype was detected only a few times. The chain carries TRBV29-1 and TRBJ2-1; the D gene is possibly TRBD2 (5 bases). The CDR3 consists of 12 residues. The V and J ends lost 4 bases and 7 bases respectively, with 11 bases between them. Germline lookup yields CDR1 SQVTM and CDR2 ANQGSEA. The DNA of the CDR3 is TGCAGCGTTGTATGGTCGGGGAATGAGCAGTTCTTC. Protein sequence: CSVVWSGNEQFF.

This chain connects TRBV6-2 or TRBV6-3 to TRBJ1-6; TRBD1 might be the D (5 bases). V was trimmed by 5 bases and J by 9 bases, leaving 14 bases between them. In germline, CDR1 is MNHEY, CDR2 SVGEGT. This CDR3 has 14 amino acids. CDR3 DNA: TGTGCCAGCAGTCTTGGTCCAGGGTCTTCACCCCTCCACTTT. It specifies CASSLGPGSSPLHF.

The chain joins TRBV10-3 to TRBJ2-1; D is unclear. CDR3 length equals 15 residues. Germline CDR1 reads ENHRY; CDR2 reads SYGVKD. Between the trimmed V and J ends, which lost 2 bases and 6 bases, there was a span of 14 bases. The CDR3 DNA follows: TGTGCCATCAGTGAGAGTTCTCGAATCGGCAATGAGCAGTTCTTC. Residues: CAISESSRIGNEQFF.

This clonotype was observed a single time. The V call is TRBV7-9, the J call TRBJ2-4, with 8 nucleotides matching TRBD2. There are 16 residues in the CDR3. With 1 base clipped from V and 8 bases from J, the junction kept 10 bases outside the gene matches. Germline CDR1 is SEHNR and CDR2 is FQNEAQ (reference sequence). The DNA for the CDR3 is TGTGCCAGCAGCTTAGTAGCGGGGCCTAGGGGGGACATTCAGTACTTC. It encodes CASSLVAGPRGDIQYF.

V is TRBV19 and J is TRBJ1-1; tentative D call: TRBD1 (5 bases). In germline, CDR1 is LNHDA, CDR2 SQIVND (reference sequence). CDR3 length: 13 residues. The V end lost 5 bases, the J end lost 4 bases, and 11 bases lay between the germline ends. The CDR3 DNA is TGTGCCAGTAGTGCCCGTCAGGGCACTGAAGCTTTCTTT. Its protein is CASSARQGTEAFF.

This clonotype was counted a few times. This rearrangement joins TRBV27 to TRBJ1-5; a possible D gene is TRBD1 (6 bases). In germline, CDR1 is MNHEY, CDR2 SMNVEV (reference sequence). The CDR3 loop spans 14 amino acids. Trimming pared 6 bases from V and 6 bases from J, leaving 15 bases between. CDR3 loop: CASRGTTGTQPQHF. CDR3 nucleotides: TGTGCCAGCAGGGGAACCACAGGGACTCAGCCCCAGCATTTT.

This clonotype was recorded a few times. The CDR3 region is CASRDSETQYF. CDR3 DNA sequence: TGTGCCAGCAGAGATAGCGAGACCCAGTACTTC. V usage is TRBV3-1 and J usage is TRBJ2-5; no definite D call. The germline V gene encodes CDR1 LGHDT and CDR2 YNNKEL (reference sequence). The V and J ends lost 6 bases and 5 bases respectively, with 7 bases between them. The CDR3 has 11 amino acids.

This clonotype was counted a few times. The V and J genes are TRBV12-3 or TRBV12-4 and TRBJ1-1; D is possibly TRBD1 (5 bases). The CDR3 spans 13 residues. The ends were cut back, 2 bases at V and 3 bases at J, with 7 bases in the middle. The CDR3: CASSLRGDTEAFF. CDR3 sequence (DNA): TGTGCCAGCAGTTTAAGAGGGGACACTGAAGCTTTCTTT.

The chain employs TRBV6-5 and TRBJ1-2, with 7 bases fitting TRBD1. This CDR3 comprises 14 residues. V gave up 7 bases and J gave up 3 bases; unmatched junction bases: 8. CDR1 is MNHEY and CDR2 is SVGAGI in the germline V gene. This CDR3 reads CASKRQGGDYGYTF. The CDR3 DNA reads TGTGCCAGCAAAAGACAGGGTGGGGACTATGGCTACACCTTC.

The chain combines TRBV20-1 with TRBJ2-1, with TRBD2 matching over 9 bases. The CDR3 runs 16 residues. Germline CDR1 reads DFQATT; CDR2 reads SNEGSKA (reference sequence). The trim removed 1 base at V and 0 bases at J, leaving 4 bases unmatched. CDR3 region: CSARALAGSSYNEQFF. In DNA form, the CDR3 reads TGCAGTGCTAGAGCCCTAGCGGGGAGCTCCTACAATGAGCAGTTCTTC.

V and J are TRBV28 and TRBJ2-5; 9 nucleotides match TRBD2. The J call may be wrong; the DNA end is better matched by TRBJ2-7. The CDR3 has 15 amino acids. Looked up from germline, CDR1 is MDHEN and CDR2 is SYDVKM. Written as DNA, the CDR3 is TGTGCCAGCAGTGCCAGACTAGCGGAGCACTACGAGCAGTACTTC. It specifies CASSARLAEHYEQYF.

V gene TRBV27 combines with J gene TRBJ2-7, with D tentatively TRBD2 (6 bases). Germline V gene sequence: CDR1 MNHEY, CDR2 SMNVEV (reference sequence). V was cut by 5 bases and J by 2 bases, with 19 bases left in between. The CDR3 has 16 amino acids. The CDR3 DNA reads TGTGCCAGCAGTCTCCTCCTCGGGAGTTCGGCCTACGAGCAGTACTTC. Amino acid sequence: CASSLLLGSSAYEQYF.

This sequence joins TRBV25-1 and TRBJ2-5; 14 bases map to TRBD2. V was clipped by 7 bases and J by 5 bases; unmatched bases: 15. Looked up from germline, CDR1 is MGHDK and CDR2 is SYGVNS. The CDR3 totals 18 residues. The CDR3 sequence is CASNPGLAGVSFEETQYF. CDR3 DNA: TGTGCCAGCAATCCGGGACTAGCGGGAGTAAGCTTCGAGGAGACCCAGTACTTC.

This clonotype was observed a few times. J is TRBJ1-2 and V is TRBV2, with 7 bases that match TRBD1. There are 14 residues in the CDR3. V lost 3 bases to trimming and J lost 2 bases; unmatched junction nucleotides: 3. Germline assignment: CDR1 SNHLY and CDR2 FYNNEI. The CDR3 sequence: CASSETGNNYGYTF. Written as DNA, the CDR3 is TGTGCCAGCAGTGAGACAGGGAACAACTATGGCTACACCTTC.

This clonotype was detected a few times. The CDR3 protein is CSARALRSADTQYF. The CDR3 DNA follows: TGCAGTGCGAGGGCCCTCCGTAGCGCAGATACGCAGTATTTT. The V and J genes are TRBV20-1 and TRBJ2-3, with a possible D match to TRBD2 (5 bases). This CDR3 region has 14 residues. Germline assignment: CDR1 DFQATT and CDR2 SNEGSKA (reference sequence). The V gene lost 6 bases and the J gene lost 4 bases, with 17 bases spanning the gap.

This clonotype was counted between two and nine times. CDR3 sequence: CASSDSVWGYEQYF. The CDR3 DNA reads as TGCGCCAGCAGTGACTCAGTTTGGGGCTACGAGCAGTACTTC. The chain is built from TRBV10-2 and TRBJ2-7; D gene ambiguous. Germline V CDR1 and CDR2: WSHSY, SAAADI. The CDR3 is 14 residues long. The V and J ends lost 3 bases and 3 bases respectively, with 12 bases between them.

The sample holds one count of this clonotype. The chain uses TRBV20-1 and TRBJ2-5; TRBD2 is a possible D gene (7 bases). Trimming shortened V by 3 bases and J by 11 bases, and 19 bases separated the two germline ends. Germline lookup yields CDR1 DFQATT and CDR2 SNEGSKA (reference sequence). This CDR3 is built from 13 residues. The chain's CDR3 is CSASPRQGREQYF. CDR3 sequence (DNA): TGCAGTGCTAGCCCCAGGCAGGGGCGGGAGCAGTACTTC.

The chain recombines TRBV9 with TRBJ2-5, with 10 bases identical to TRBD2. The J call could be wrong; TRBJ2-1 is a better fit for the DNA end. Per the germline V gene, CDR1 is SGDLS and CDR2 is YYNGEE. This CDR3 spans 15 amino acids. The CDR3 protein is CASSVAGLAWNEQFF. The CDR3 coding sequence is TGTGCCAGCAGCGTAGCGGGACTAGCGTGGAATGAGCAGTTCTTC.

Written as DNA, the CDR3 is TGTGCCACCAGTGTTTTTAATGAGCAGTTCTTC. Translated: CATSVFNEQFF. The chain combines TRBV24-1 with TRBJ2-5; D gene ambiguous. The DNA end favors TRBJ2-1, so the J call may be wrong. Germline CDR1 is KGHDR and CDR2 is SFDVKD. This CDR3 has 11 residues.

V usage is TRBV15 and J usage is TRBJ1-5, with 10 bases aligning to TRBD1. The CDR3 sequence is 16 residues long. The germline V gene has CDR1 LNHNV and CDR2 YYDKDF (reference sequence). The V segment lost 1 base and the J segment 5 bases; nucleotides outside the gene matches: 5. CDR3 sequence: CATSRAGTGAHQPQHF. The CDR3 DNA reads TGTGCCACCAGCAGAGCAGGGACAGGGGCCCATCAGCCCCAGCATTTT.